Sequencing of this T cell receptor (beta chain) was carried out in a study of tumor-infiltrating lymphocytes in primary liver carcinoma (dated by TCRdb to between 2016 and 2019). About the investigation overall: Between November 2015 and early 2016, five patients in China with histopathologically diagnosed primary liver carcinoma had surgical resection. Hepatocellular carcinoma (four) or combined HCC and intrahepatic cholangiocarcinoma (one) was present in the five patients, who were three men and two women aged 30 to 69 years. The five patients had tumors staged T1-T3 N0M0, with maximum diameters ranging from roughly 4.2 to 11 cm. Each sample produced about 3.65 to 7.13 million productive TCRbeta reads, and read depth showed no significant difference between tissue types. TCRbeta repertoire sequencing, expression microarrays and whole-exome sequencing were combined in the study across five regions of each liver tumor, with adjacent normal tissue and blood also included. A total of 35 or so specimens from 5 patients went through TCRbeta repertoire sequencing, namely 25 tumor regions, 5 adjacent noncancerous liver tissues and 5 peripheral blood samples. Reproducibility between technical replicate repertoires was high, with correlation coefficients above 0.95 and mean shared-clone rates around 0.88.

TCRbeta-specific cDNA was reverse-transcribed from about 500 ng total RNA using a constant-region primer and ProtoScript II reverse transcriptase. Construction of the TCRbeta libraries relied on three nested rounds of multiplex PCR, following a slightly modified ARM-PCR procedure. Each of the first two PCR rounds ran for about 10 cycles using multiplex TRBV1-TRBV30 forward primers together with a Cbeta reverse primer. Sample barcodes and Illumina adapters were added in a final 25-cycle PCR with Deep VentR polymerase. Before sequencing, amplicons between 200 and 500 bp were purified from gel using a QIAquick gel extraction kit. The TCRbeta amplicons were sequenced with 250-bp paired-end reads on an Illumina HiSeq 2500. Concerning the study's data processing: To recover full CDR3 sequences, reads were quality-trimmed using Trimmomatic v0.33 and paired reads were then merged using FLASH v1.2.11. MiGEC v1.2.1b assigned V, D and J germline segments to the rearranged TCRbeta sequences. Clonotype statistics and Shannon-Wiener diversity indices were computed with VDJtools v1.0.0. Except for diversity analysis, only the 250 most abundant clonotypes of each sample were used in subsequent analyses to reduce sampling bias. TCRdb reanalyzed the raw reads on its own, using fastp at Q25 for trimming and MiXCR for clone calling, and kept in-frame beta chains. Each CDR3 protein gets just one entry, which takes the most common genes and DNA from the rows behind it. It is TCRdb's table, rather than the study itself, that gives the V and J calls and clone size. Counted in this sample were about 200,000 distinct CDR3 sequences; less than 70% of them appeared once. The leading ten clones occupy roughly 6.8% of the sample.

Counted from cysteine to phenylalanine, this CDR3 has 13 amino acids. Of the read, only the CDR3 DNA is kept; its 39 bases are in frame from base 1. V is cut by 5 bases and J by 6 bases, and the space between the germline ends is 13 bases. The germline V gene (reference sequence) supplies CDR1 SEHNR and CDR2 FQNEAQ. What the research found in general, with its limitations: Because only the TCR beta chain was sequenced and unpaired alpha chains were not captured, true repertoire diversity is likely underestimated. The study included only four to six patients, and the authors note findings should be validated in a larger study. The top 250 clones made up a significantly larger repertoire fraction in tumors than in blood (p = 0.039). Since the samples were bulk and unsorted, there was no way to compare CD4+ and CD8+ T cell repertoires. Repertoire overlap was higher between tumor regions (mean about 36%) than tumor-adjacent (approximately 17%) or tumor-blood (about 15%) pairs, consistent with antigen-driven expansion.

TRIzol reagent was used to extract blood RNA from unsorted whole blood, while the DNeasy Blood & Tissue kit provided the germline DNA. At the time of sampling, the patients had chronic HBV infection and had not received any treatment. Before surgery, four milliliters of peripheral blood were collected into K2EDTA tubes. In regard to this clonotype: Its antigen remains undetermined. Since a much larger clone is just one base distant, this may be a read error.

The sequence links TRBV7-9 to TRBJ1-1; tentative D gene TRBD1, with 6 bases matching. The TCR was taken from a woman aged 55-70 years with primary liver carcinoma and hepatitis B virus infection. The sequenced material came from peripheral blood. The nucleotides are TGTGCCAGCAGCGGGACAAGGTCTGCTGAAGCTTTCTTT. It specifies CASSGTRSAEAFF.